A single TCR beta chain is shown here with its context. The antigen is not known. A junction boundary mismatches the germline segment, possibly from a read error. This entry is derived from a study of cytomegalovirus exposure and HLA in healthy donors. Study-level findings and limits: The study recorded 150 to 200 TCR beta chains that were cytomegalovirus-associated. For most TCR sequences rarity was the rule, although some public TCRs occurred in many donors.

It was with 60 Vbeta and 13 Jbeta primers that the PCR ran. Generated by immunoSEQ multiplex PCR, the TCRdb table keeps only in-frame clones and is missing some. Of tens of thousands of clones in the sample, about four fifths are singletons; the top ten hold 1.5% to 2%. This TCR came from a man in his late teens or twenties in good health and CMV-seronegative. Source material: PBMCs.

CDR3 protein: CASSLAGLTTDTQYF. The CDR3 region has the DNA TGTGCCAGCAGCCTAGCGGGACTAACCACAGATACGCAGTATTTT. The chain has TRBV7-9 and TRBJ2-3; 9 nucleotides agree with TRBD2. This CDR3 has 15 residues. Germline V gene data show CDR1 as SEHNR and CDR2 as FQNEAQ (reference sequence).